This T cell receptor beta chain derives from a study of HIV-infected patients and healthy controls. Turning to the study itself: No general T-cell lymphocytopenia was present, and per-chain CDR3 totals resembled those of controls.

The study, taken as a whole, reports: Mean usage of eight alpha and eight beta V genes differed significantly in HIV-infected patients versus controls. CDR3 sharing between individuals was lower in HIV-infected patients than in healthy controls. CMV-associated CDR3s mostly grew nonsignificantly during therapy, while HIV-associated CDR3s declined significantly.

cDNA was made from approximately 500 ng RNA using alpha and beta constant primers. Separate chain-specific third strand synthesis with multiplexing indices produced the alpha and beta libraries. TCRdb itself ran the 5' RACE reads through MiXCR, one entry per CDR3 protein. The sample lists 2,000 to 2,500 distinct CDR3 sequences, roughly 14% occurring once. The CDR3 runs to 14 residues. The germline gives CDR1 MDHEN, CDR2 SYDVKM. Of note for this clonotype: Antigen specificity is unknown. This may be a read error: a much more frequent sequence differs by one nucleotide.

Roughly three months, about 14 weeks, into antiretroviral therapy, follow-up blood was collected. All unsorted peripheral T cells were captured because whole blood was used without fractionation. This material consisted of blood, taken during antiretroviral therapy. The sequence derives from an adult with HIV infection. The chain is built from TRBV28 and TRBJ2-5, with 7 bases lining up with TRBD2. CDR3: CASSYGGSQETKYF. The CDR3 DNA reads as TGTGCCAGCAGTTACGGCGGGAGCCAAGAGACCAAGTACTTC.